This T cell receptor (beta chain) comes out of a study of blood T cell repertoires in COVID-19. Some clones are missing from TCRdb's copy, which holds only in-frame ones; the method was immunoSEQ multiplex PCR. The sample includes 130,000 or so clones, around 89% of them seen just once. The TCR comes from a middle-aged man with active or convalescent COVID-19. The specimen sequenced was peripheral blood.

CDR3 sequence (DNA): TGCGCCAGCAGTCAATCCCGGAATGAGCAGTTCTTC. The encoded protein is CASSQSRNEQFF. The chain uses TRBV23-1 and TRBJ2-1; D not resolved. TRBV23-1 carries the ORF label, with uncertain function. The CDR3 totals 12 residues. With 0 bases removed from V and 7 bases from J, the gap between germline ends came to 4 bases.